This is a list of T cell receptor beta chains from one sample in a study of cytomegalovirus exposure and HLA in healthy donors. Here immunoSEQ multiplex PCR was the method, and the copy in TCRdb shows in-frame clones only, minus some. The repertoire includes 75,000 to 100,000 clones, roughly 8.2% of them detected once, and about 2.3% sits in the top ten. The sequencing input was PBMCs. The receptors were sampled from a man in his fifties or sixties in good health and CMV-seronegative. Each CDR3 is given with its conserved first and last residue. Each record gives: D gene, clone size, V gene, J gene, CDR3 DNA, CDR3 protein. The D gene is left open where the match is weak. Not all rows give a size; the values are once, few, many and, for expanded clones, a class.

d_call: NA; clone_size: medium-sized; v_call: TRBV5-4; j_call: TRBJ1-1; cdr3_nt: TGTGCCAGCAGCTTACAGGAGAACACTGAAGCTTTCTTT; cdr3_aa: CASSLQENTEAFF
d_call: TRBD2; clone_size: few; v_call: TRBV11-2; j_call: TRBJ2-1; cdr3_nt: TGTGCCAGCATCCTCGGGACTAGCGTCTACAATGAGCAGTTCTTC; cdr3_aa: CASILGTSVYNEQFF
d_call: NA; clone_size: NA; v_call: TRBV6-1; j_call: TRBJ2-7; cdr3_nt: TGTGCCAGCAGTCCCCGACAGGCTGCCTACGAGCAGTACTTC; cdr3_aa: CASSPRQAAYEQYF
d_call: TRBD2; clone_size: few; v_call: TRBV9; j_call: TRBJ2-2; cdr3_nt: TGTGCCAGCAGCGTAGGGACTAGCGGAAAACGGGACGGGGAGCTGTTTTTT; cdr3_aa: CASSVGTSGKRDGELFF
d_call: NA; clone_size: NA; v_call: TRBV13; j_call: TRBJ1-2; cdr3_nt: TGTGCCAGCAGCCCCCGTGACAGCTGGCCTAACTATGGCTACACCTTC; cdr3_aa: CASSPRDSWPNYGYTF
d_call: TRBD1; clone_size: few; v_call: TRBV28; j_call: TRBJ2-7; cdr3_nt: TGTGCCAGCCGGCTGGGACAGAACTCCTACGAGCAGTACTTC; cdr3_aa: CASRLGQNSYEQYF
d_call: NA; clone_size: NA; v_call: TRBV11-3; j_call: TRBJ2-2; cdr3_nt: TGTGCCAGCAGCCCCGACAGCACCGGGGAGCTGTTTTTT; cdr3_aa: CASSPDSTGELFF
d_call: NA; clone_size: few; v_call: TRBV5-1; j_call: TRBJ2-7; cdr3_nt: TGCGCCAGCAGCTTGGGGGATGGAGGCGAGCAGTACTTC; cdr3_aa: CASSLGDGGEQYF
d_call: NA; clone_size: few; v_call: TRBV6-1; j_call: TRBJ2-7; cdr3_nt: TGTGCCAGCAGTGTAGCTCGCTCCTACGAGCAGTACTTC; cdr3_aa: CASSVARSYEQYF
d_call: NA; clone_size: NA; v_call: TRBV28; j_call: TRBJ1-1; cdr3_nt: TGTGCCAGCACTCCGACAGGAGTACCCACTGAAGCTTTCTTT; cdr3_aa: CASTPTGVPTEAFF
d_call: TRBD2; clone_size: few; v_call: TRBV25-1; j_call: TRBJ2-7; cdr3_nt: TGTGCCAGCAGTTTAGCGGGGGTCTACGAGCAGTACTTC; cdr3_aa: CASSLAGVYEQYF
d_call: TRBD1; clone_size: NA; v_call: TRBV6-5; j_call: TRBJ1-1; cdr3_nt: TGTGCCAGCAGTTTGGGACAGGGGGCAAGATACACTGAAGCTTTCTTT; cdr3_aa: CASSLGQGARYTEAFF
d_call: TRBD1; clone_size: few; v_call: TRBV5-6; j_call: TRBJ1-1; cdr3_nt: TGTGCCAGCAGCGCCTTGGACAGGGCGAGCGCTGAAGCTTTCTTT; cdr3_aa: CASSALDRASAEAFF
d_call: NA; clone_size: NA; v_call: TRBV19; j_call: TRBJ2-7; cdr3_nt: TGTGCCAGTAGTCCCCGCTCGAACGAGGGTAACGAGCAGTACTTC; cdr3_aa: CASSPRSNEGNEQYF
d_call: TRBD1; clone_size: NA; v_call: TRBV5-4; j_call: TRBJ2-4; cdr3_nt: TGTGCCAGCAGCAGCGATCGACAGGGCAGGATGTACTTC; cdr3_aa: CASSSDRQGRMYF
d_call: TRBD1; clone_size: NA; v_call: TRBV7-9; j_call: TRBJ2-3; cdr3_nt: TGTGCCAGCAGCTTACCCGGGACAGGGGTCGCAGATACGCAGTATTTT; cdr3_aa: CASSLPGTGVADTQYF
d_call: TRBD2; clone_size: NA; v_call: TRBV2; j_call: TRBJ2-5; cdr3_nt: TGTGCCAGCAGAGCCGGACTAGCGGAGACAGAGACCCAGTACTTC; cdr3_aa: CASRAGLAETETQYF
d_call: NA; clone_size: NA; v_call: TRBV28; j_call: TRBJ1-2; cdr3_nt: TGTGCCAGCAGTTCCCCTCCCCCAGGGATGAGCTATGGCTACACCTTC; cdr3_aa: CASSSPPPGMSYGYTF
d_call: TRBD1; clone_size: few; v_call: TRBV7-2; j_call: TRBJ1-3; cdr3_nt: TGTGCCAGCAGCGTGACAGGGGGCACTGGAAACACCATATATTTT; cdr3_aa: CASSVTGGTGNTIYF
d_call: NA; clone_size: few; v_call: TRBV2; j_call: TRBJ2-3; cdr3_nt: TGTGCCACTACCTTTAGACGGGTGAGCACAGATACGCAGTATTTT; cdr3_aa: CATTFRRVSTDTQYF
d_call: NA; clone_size: NA; v_call: TRBV21-1; j_call: TRBJ2-7; cdr3_nt: TGTGCCAGCAGCCTGAGGGGGAACGAGCAGTACTTC; cdr3_aa: CASSLRGNEQYF
d_call: TRBD2; clone_size: few; v_call: TRBV7-8; j_call: TRBJ2-1; cdr3_nt: TGTGCCAGCAGCTCCCGCTTTGGAGCGGGAAAGGAGTTCTTC; cdr3_aa: CASSSRFGAGKEFF
d_call: TRBD2; clone_size: few; v_call: TRBV4-3; j_call: TRBJ2-7; cdr3_nt: TGCGCCAGCAGTCCGAGTCCGGGACTAGGTACGCGGTCTGGAGAGCAGTACTTC; cdr3_aa: CASSPSPGLGTRSGEQYF
d_call: NA; clone_size: NA; v_call: TRBV25-1; j_call: TRBJ2-3; cdr3_nt: TGTGCCAGCAGTCCCATGAGCTACCGCACAGATACGCAGTATTTT; cdr3_aa: CASSPMSYRTDTQYF
d_call: NA; clone_size: few; v_call: TRBV5-1; j_call: TRBJ2-3; cdr3_nt: TGCGCCAGCAGCTTCCAGGGAGATACGCAGTATTTT; cdr3_aa: CASSFQGDTQYF
d_call: TRBD1; clone_size: few; v_call: TRBV28; j_call: TRBJ1-1; cdr3_nt: TGTGCCAGCAGTTTTAGGGGGCTGGGCACTGAAGCTTTCTTT; cdr3_aa: CASSFRGLGTEAFF
d_call: TRBD2; clone_size: NA; v_call: TRBV5-1; j_call: TRBJ2-5; cdr3_nt: TGCGCCAGCAGCTTAGGGCTAGCGGGAGGCTCCCAAGAGACCCAGTACTTC; cdr3_aa: CASSLGLAGGSQETQYF
d_call: NA; clone_size: NA; v_call: TRBV2; j_call: TRBJ2-3; cdr3_nt: TGTGCCAGTAACGGGACTCCGCGGGATACGCAGTATTTT; cdr3_aa: CASNGTPRDTQYF
d_call: TRBD1; clone_size: NA; v_call: TRBV28; j_call: TRBJ2-5; cdr3_nt: TGTGCCAGCAGTTCAAATCAGGGGGCGAAAGAGACCCAGTACTTC; cdr3_aa: CASSSNQGAKETQYF
d_call: NA; clone_size: NA; v_call: TRBV11-2; j_call: TRBJ2-7; cdr3_nt: TGTGCCACCAGGGGGACTCCATCCTACGAGCAGTACTTC; cdr3_aa: CATRGTPSYEQYF
d_call: NA; clone_size: few; v_call: TRBV30; j_call: TRBJ1-1; cdr3_nt: TGTGCCTGGGACCCGGGGGGTCCTTACACTGAAGCTTTCTTT; cdr3_aa: CAWDPGGPYTEAFF
d_call: TRBD1; clone_size: NA; v_call: TRBV5-1; j_call: TRBJ1-6; cdr3_nt: TGCGCCAGCAGCCAGACAGGGAAATATAATTCACCCCTCCACTTT; cdr3_aa: CASSQTGKYNSPLHF
d_call: NA; clone_size: NA; v_call: TRBV19; j_call: TRBJ1-1; cdr3_nt: TGTGCCAGTAGCTCATCCGGGGGACTCATGAACACTGAAGCTTTCTTT; cdr3_aa: CASSSSGGLMNTEAFF
d_call: TRBD1; clone_size: NA; v_call: TRBV7-2; j_call: TRBJ2-5; cdr3_nt: TGTGCCAGCAGCTTAGCCGGGACAGGGTCTCGGGAGACCCAGTACTTC; cdr3_aa: CASSLAGTGSRETQYF
d_call: TRBD1; clone_size: NA; v_call: TRBV6-5; j_call: TRBJ1-1; cdr3_nt: TGTGCCAGCAGTTATAGACAGGGCTACACTGAAGCTTTCTTT; cdr3_aa: CASSYRQGYTEAFF
d_call: NA; clone_size: few; v_call: TRBV4-1; j_call: TRBJ2-1; cdr3_nt: TGCGCCAGCAGCCAAGAAGCGGTCTCCTACAATGAGCAGTTCTTC; cdr3_aa: CASSQEAVSYNEQFF
d_call: TRBD2; clone_size: few; v_call: TRBV7-2; j_call: TRBJ2-7; cdr3_nt: TGTGCCAGCAGCTCGGGGACTAGCGGGAGGACGGTGTACGAGCAGTACTTC; cdr3_aa: CASSSGTSGRTVYEQYF
d_call: NA; clone_size: NA; v_call: TRBV29-1; j_call: TRBJ2-5; cdr3_nt: TGCAGCGCCAAAGGGGGTACGGAGACCCAGTACTTC; cdr3_aa: CSAKGGTETQYF
d_call: TRBD2; clone_size: few; v_call: TRBV7-9; j_call: TRBJ2-7; cdr3_nt: TGTGCCAGCAGCTTAGTGGCTAGCGGCTACTACGAGCAGTACTTC; cdr3_aa: CASSLVASGYYEQYF
d_call: TRBD1; clone_size: few; v_call: TRBV6-5; j_call: TRBJ2-5; cdr3_nt: TGTGCCAGCAGGAAGACAGGGCAACAAGAGACCCAGTACTTC; cdr3_aa: CASRKTGQQETQYF
d_call: TRBD2; clone_size: NA; v_call: TRBV7-6; j_call: TRBJ2-2; cdr3_nt: TGTGCCAGCAGTTGGATAGCGGGAGGTTTGAACACCGGGGAGCTGTTTTTT; cdr3_aa: CASSWIAGGLNTGELFF